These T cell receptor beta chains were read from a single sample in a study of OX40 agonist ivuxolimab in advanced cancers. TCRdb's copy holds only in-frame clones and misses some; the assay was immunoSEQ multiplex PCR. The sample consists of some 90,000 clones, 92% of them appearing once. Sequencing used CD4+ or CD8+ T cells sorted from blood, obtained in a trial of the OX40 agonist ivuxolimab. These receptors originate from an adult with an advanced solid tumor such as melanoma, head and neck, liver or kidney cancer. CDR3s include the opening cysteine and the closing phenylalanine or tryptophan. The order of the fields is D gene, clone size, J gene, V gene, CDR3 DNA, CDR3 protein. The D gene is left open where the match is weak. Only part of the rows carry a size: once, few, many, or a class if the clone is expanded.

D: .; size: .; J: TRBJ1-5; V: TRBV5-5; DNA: TGTGCCAGCAGCAAATTTTCTGGGGTGGATCAGCCCCAGCATTTT; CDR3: CASSKFSGVDQPQHF
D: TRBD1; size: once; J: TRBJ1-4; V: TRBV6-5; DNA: TGTGCCAGCAGCCTTCGACAGGGCTCTAATGAAAAACTGTTTTTT; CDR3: CASSLRQGSNEKLFF
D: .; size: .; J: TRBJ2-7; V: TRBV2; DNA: TGTGCCACCAGGGGGGGACTATACTCCTACGAGCAGTACTTC; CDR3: CATRGGLYSYEQYF
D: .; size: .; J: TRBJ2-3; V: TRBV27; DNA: TGTGCCAGCAGTTGGGGGCGTTCAGATACGCAGTATTTT; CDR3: CASSWGRSDTQYF
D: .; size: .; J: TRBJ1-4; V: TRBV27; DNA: TGTGCCAGCAGTAGCCATCGGTCAAATGAAAAACTGTTTTTT; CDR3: CASSSHRSNEKLFF
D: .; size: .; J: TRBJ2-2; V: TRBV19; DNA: TGTGCCAGTAGAGGGATCAGGAGCACCGGGGAGCTGTTTTTT; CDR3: CASRGIRSTGELFF
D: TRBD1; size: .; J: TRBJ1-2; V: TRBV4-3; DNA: TGCGCCAGCAGCCCTGCGGCAGGGGGTACCTATGGCTACACCTTC; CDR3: CASSPAAGGTYGYTF
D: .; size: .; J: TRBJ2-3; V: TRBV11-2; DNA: TGTGCCAGCAGCTTATTGGGGGGTGGAAGCACAGATACGCAGTATTTT; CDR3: CASSLLGGGSTDTQYF
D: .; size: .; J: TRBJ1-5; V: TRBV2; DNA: TGTGCCACCCAAATAAGGGGGGGTCACCAGCCCCAGCATTTT; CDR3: CATQIRGGHQPQHF
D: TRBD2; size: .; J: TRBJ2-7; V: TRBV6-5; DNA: TGTGCCAGCAGCCCCGAGCGGGGGTTCTCCTACGAGCAGTACTTC; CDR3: CASSPERGFSYEQYF
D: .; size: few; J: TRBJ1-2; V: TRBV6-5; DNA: TGTGCCAGCAGTTACGGGGCTACGGACTATGGCTACACCTTC; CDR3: CASSYGATDYGYTF
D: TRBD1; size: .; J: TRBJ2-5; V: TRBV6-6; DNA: TGTGCCAGCACACTTTTCGGACAGGGTGTTCTGGAGACCCAGTACTTC; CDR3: CASTLFGQGVLETQYF
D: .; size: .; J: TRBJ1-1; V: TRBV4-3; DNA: TGCGCCAGCAGCCAAGGACAGACGAACACTGAAGCTTTCTTT; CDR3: CASSQGQTNTEAFF
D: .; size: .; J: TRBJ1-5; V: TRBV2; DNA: TGTGCCAGCAGTGAAGCTGGTGTACGGAATCAGCCCCAGCATTTT; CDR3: CASSEAGVRNQPQHF
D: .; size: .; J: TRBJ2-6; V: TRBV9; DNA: TGTGCCAGCAGCGTGCAACAGGGAACTGGGGCCAACGTCCTGACTTTC; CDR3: CASSVQQGTGANVLTF
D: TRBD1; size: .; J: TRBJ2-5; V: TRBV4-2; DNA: TGTGCCAGCAGCCAACAGGGACAGGGGATAGAGACCCAGTACTTC; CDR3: CASSQQGQGIETQYF
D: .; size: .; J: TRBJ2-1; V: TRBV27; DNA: TGTGCCAGCAGTTTACGAGACCACTACAATGAGCAGTTCTTC; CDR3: CASSLRDHYNEQFF
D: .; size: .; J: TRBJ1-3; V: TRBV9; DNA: TGTGCCAGCACCTTAGGGGAGTTCTCTGGAAACACCATATATTTT; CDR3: CASTLGEFSGNTIYF
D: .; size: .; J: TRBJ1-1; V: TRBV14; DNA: TGTGCCAGCAGCCAAGACACTAAGATGAACACTGAAGCTTTCTTT; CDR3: CASSQDTKMNTEAFF
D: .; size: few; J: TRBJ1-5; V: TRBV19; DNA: TGTGCCAGTCAGAGGGGTTCCAATCAGCCCCAGCATTTT; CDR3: CASQRGSNQPQHF
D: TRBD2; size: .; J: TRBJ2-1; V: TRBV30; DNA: TGTGCCTGGAGTGAGGGGAGCGGGGGAGGCAATGAGCAGTTCTTC; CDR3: CAWSEGSGGGNEQFF
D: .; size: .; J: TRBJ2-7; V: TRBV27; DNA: TGTGCCAGCAGTTTAAGGGGTAGCAGGGGTCCCTACGAGCAGTACTTC; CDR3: CASSLRGSRGPYEQYF
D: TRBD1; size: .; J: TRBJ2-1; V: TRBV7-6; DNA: TGTGCCAGCAGCTCCACAGGGGGCTGGGATGAGCAGTTCTTC; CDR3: CASSSTGGWDEQFF
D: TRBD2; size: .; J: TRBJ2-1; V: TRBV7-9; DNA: TGTGCCAGCAGCCACCCCTTTAGCGGGAGTCACAATGAGCAGTTCTTC; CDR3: CASSHPFSGSHNEQFF
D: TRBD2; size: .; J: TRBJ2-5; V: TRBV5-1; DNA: TGCGCCAGCAGGGAACCGGGACTAGCGGGGCAAGAGACCCAGTACTTC; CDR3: CASREPGLAGQETQYF
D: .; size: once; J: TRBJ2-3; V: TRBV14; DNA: TGTGCCAGCAGCCGAAATTCCTTTTCAGATACGCAGTATTTT; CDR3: CASSRNSFSDTQYF
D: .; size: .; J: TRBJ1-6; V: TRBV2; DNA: TGTGCCAGCAGCAGAAGGACAAGCTCCTATAATTCACCCCTCCACTTT; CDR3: CASSRRTSSYNSPLHF
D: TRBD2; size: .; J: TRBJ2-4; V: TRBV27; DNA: TGTGCCAGCAGTTTGGGGGGGTTTGACAAAAACATTCAGTACTTC; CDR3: CASSLGGFDKNIQYF
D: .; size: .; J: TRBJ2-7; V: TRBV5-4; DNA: TGTGCCAGCAGCTTGGAAGTTAACGAGCAGTACTTC; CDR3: CASSLEVNEQYF
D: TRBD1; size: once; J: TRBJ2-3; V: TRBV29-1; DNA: TGCAGCGTTGAGCTTCCCGGGACAGGAGATACGCAGTATTTT; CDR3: CSVELPGTGDTQYF
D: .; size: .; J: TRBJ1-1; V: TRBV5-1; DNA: TGCGCCAGCAGCAGAGGGACTGAAGCTTTCTTT; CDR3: CASSRGTEAFF
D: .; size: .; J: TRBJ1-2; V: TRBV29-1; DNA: TGCAGCGTTGCGGGCGAGGGTGGCTACACCTTC; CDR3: CSVAGEGGYTF
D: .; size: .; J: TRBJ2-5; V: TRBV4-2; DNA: TGTGCCAGCAGCCAAGGGGGGCGGGAGACCCAGTACTTC; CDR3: CASSQGGRETQYF
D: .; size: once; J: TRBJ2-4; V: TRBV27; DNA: TGTGCCAGCAGCGGGGCCCTCCAAAACATTCAGTACTTC; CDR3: CASSGALQNIQYF
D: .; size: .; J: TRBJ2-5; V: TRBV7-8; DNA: TGTGCCAGCAGCTCGCCCCAAGAGACCCAGTACTTC; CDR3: CASSSPQETQYF